The clone carrying this T cell receptor (beta chain) was detected only a few times. Its antigen is not identified. These data are taken from a study of response to subunit inactivated influenza vaccine. Study-level results: Authors suggested that a seasonal influenza vaccination recruits few new T cells each time.

The CDR3 is made up of 15 amino acids. The V segment lost 4 bases and the J segment 0 bases; nucleotides outside the gene matches: 2. CDR1 is SNHLY and CDR2 is FYNNEI in the germline V gene. In TCRdb, the RT-PCR reads were re-called with MiXCR into one record per CDR3 protein. The table shows 600,000 to 850,000 distinct CDR3 sequences, with less than 15% occurring only once. The rearrangement joins TRBV2 to TRBJ2-1, with 8 bases fitting TRBD1. The material sequenced was PBMCs from blood, taken roughly 2 weeks before vaccination. The sequence derives from a man in his fifties who received an inactivated influenza vaccine. CDR3 DNA: TGTGCCAGCAGTGGAGACAGGGGCTCCTACAATGAGCAGTTCTTC. Translated: CASSGDRGSYNEQFF.